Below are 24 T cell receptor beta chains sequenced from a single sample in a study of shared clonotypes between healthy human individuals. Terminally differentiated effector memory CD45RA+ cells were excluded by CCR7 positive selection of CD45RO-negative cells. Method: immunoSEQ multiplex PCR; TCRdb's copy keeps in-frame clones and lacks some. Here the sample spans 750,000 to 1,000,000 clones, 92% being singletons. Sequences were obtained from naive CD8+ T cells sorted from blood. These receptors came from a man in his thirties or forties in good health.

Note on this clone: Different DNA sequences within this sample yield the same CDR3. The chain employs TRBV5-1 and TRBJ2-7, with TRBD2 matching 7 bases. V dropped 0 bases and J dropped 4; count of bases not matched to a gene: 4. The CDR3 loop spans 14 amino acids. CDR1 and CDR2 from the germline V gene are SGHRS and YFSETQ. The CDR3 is CASSLGSGSYEQYF. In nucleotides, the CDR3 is TGCGCCAGCAGCTTGGGTAGCGGGTCTTACGAGCAGTACTTC.

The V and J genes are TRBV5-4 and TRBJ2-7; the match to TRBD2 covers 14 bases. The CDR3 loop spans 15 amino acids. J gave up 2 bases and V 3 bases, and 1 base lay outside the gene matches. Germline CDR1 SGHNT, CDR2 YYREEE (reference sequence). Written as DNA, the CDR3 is TGTGCCAGCAGCTCGGGACTAGCGGGGGCCTACGAGCAGTACTTC. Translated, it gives CASSSGLAGAYEQYF.

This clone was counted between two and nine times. CDR3 protein: CASSVEGSGGAYEQYF. CDR3 coding DNA: TGTGCCAGCAGCGTAGAAGGTAGCGGAGGAGCCTACGAGCAGTACTTC. The chain uses TRBV9 and TRBJ2-7; D perhaps matches TRBD2 (6 bases). The CDR3 contains 16 residues. V lost 0 bases and J lost 2, with 15 bases in between. Per germline, CDR1 SGDLS and CDR2 YYNGEE. Combining the CDR3 with reference TRBV9 and TRBJ2-7 gives the whole variable domain DSGVTQTPKHLITATGQRVTLRCSPRSGDLSVYWYQQSLDQGLQFLIQYYNGEERAKGNILERFSAQQFPDLHSELNLSSLELGDSALYFCASSVEGSGGAYEQYFGPGTRLTVT.

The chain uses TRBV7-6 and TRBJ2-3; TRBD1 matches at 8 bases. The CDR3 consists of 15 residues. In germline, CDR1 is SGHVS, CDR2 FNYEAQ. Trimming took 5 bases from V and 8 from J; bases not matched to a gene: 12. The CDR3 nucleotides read TGTGCCAGCAGCCCAGGGGGCCCATACTCGGGTACGCAGTATTTT. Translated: CASSPGGPYSGTQYF.

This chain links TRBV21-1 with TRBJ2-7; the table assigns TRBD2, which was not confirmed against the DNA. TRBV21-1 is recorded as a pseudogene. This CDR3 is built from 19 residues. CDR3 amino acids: CASSKPTNWSMPFAYEQYF. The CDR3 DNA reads TGTGCCAGCAGCAAACCCACAAACTGGAGCATGCCCTTCGCCTACGAGCAGTACTTC.

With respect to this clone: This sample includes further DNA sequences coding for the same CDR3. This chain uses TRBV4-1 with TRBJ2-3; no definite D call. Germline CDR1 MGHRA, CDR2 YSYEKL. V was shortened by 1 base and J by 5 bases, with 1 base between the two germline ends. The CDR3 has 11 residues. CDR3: CASSQGDTQYF. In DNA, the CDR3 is TGCGCCAGCAGCCAAGGAGATACGCAGTATTTT.

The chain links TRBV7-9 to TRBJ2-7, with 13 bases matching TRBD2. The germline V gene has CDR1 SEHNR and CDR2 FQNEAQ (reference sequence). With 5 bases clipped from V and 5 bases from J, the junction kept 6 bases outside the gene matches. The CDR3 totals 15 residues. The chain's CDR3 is CASSHPGTSGNEQYF. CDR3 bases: TGTGCCAGCAGCCATCCCGGGACTAGCGGGAACGAGCAGTACTTC.

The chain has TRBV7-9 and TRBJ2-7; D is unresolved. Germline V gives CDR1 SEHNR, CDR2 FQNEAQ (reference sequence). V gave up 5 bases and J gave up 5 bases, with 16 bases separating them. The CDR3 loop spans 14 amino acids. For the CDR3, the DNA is TGTGCCAGCAGCCCCGTCGGCACTGCCCACGAGCAGTACTTC. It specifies CASSPVGTAHEQYF. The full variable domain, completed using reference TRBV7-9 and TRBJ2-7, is DTGVSQNPRHKITKRGQNVTFRCDPISEHNRLYWYRQTLGQGPEFLTYFQNEAQLEKSRLLSDRFSAERPKGSFSTLEIQRTEQGDSAMYLCASSPVGTAHEQYFGPGTRLTVT.

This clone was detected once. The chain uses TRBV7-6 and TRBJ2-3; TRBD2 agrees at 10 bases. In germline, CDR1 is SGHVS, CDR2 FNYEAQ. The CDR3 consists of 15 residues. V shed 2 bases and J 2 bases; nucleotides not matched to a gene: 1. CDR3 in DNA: TGTGCCAGCAGCTTACTAGCGGGAGCCACAGATACGCAGTATTTT. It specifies CASSLLAGATDTQYF.

This CDR3 is CASSLIRIASGRSSGNEQFF. CDR3 bases: TGTGCCAGCAGCTTAATTCGAATCGCTAGCGGGAGATCTTCTGGAAATGAGCAGTTCTTC. The chain carries TRBV7-3 and TRBJ2-1; 10 bases fit TRBD2. CDR3 size: 20 residues. Germline CDR1 SGHTA, CDR2 FQGTGA. The V segment lost 1 base and the J segment 7 bases; nucleotides outside the gene matches: 19.

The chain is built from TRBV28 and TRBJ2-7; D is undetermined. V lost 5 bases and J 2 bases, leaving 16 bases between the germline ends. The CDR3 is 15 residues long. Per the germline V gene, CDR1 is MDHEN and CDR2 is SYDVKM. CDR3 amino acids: CASSPQVFLTYEQYF. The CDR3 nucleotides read TGTGCCAGCAGTCCCCAAGTATTCCTAACCTACGAGCAGTACTTC.

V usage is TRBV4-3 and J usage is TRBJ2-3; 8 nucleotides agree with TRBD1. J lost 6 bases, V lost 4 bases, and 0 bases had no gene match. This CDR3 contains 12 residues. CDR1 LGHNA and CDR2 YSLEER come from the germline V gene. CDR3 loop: CASSRDRDTQYF. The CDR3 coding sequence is TGCGCCAGCAGCCGGGACAGGGATACGCAGTATTTT.

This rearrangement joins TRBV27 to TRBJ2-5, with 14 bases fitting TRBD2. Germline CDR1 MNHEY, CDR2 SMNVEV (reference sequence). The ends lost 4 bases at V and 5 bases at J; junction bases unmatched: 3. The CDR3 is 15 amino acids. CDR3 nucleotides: TGTGCCAGCAGTTGGGGACTAGCGGGAGTCGAGACCCAGTACTTC. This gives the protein CASSWGLAGVETQYF.

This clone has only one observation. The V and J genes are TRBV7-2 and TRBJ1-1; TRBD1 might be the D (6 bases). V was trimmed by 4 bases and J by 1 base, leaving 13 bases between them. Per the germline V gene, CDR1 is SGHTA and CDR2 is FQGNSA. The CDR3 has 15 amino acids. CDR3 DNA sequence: TGTGCCAGCAGCTATAGGACAGAGTCGAACACTGAAGCTTTCTTT. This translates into CASSYRTESNTEAFF. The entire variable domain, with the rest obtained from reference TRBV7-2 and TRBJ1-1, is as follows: GAGVSQSPSNKVTEKGKDVELRCDPISGHTALYWYRQSLGQGLEFLIYFQGNSAPDKSGLPSDRFSAERTGGSVSTLTIQRTQQEDSAVYLCASSYRTESNTEAFFGQGTRLTVV.

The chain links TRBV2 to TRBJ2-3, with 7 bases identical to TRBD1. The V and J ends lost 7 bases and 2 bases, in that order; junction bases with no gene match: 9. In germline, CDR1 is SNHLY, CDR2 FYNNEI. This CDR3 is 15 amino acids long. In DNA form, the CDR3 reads TGTGCCAGCACCACAGAGGGGGCCTTCACAGATACGCAGTATTTT. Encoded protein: CASTTEGAFTDTQYF.

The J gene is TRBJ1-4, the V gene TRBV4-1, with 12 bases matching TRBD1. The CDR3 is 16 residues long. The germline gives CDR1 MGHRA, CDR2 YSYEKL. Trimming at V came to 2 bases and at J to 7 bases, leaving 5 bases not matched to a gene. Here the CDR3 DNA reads TGCGCCAGCAGCCAACCGGGACAGGGGGCGGGTGAAAAACTGTTTTTT. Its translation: CASSQPGQGAGEKLFF.

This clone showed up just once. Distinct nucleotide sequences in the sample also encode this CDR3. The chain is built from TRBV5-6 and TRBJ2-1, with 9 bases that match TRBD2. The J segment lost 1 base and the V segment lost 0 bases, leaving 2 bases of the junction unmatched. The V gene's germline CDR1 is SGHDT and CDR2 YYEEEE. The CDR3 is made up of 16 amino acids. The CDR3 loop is CASSLGSGSSYNEQFF. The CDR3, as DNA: TGTGCCAGCAGCTTGGGTAGCGGGAGTTCCTACAATGAGCAGTTCTTC. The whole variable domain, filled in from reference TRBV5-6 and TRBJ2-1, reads DAGVTQSPTHLIKTRGQQVTLRCSPKSGHDTVSWYQQALGQGPQFIFQYYEEEERQRGNFPDRFSGHQFPNYSSELNVNALLLGDSALYLCASSLGSGSSYNEQFFGPGTRLTVL.

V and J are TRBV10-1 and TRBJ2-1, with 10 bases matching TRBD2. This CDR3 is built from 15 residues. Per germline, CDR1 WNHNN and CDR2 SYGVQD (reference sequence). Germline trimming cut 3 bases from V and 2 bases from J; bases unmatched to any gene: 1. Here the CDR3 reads CASSETSGTYNEQFF. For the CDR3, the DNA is TGCGCCAGCAGTGAAACTAGCGGGACCTACAATGAGCAGTTCTTC.

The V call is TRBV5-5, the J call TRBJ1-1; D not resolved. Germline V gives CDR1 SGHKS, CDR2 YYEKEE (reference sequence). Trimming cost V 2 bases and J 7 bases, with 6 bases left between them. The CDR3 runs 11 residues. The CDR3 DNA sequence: TGTGCCAGCAGCTTAGGAGTTGAAGCTTTCTTT. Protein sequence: CASSLGVEAFF. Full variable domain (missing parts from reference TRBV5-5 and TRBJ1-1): DAGVTQSPTHLIKTRGQQVTLRCSPISGHKSVSWYQQVLGQGPQFIFQYYEKEERGRGNFPDRFSARQFPNYSSELNVNALLLGDSALYLCASSLGVEAFFGQGTRLTVV.

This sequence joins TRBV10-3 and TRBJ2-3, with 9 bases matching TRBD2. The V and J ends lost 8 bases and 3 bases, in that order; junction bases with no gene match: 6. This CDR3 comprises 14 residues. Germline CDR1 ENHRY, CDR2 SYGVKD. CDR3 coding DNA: TGTGCCATCGGGCCTAGCGGGATTACAGATACGCAGTATTTT. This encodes CAIGPSGITDTQYF.

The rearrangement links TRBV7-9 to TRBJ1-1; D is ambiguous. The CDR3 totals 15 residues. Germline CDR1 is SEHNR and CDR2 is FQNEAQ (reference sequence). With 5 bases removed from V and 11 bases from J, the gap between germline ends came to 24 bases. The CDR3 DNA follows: TGTGCCAGCAGCCCCTGGGTGGGCGACCGAACGATGGCTTTCTTT. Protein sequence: CASSPWVGDRTMAFF. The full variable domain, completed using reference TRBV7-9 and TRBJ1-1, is DTGVSQNPRHKITKRGQNVTFRCDPISEHNRLYWYRQTLGQGPEFLTYFQNEAQLEKSRLLSDRFSAERPKGSFSTLEIQRTEQGDSAMYLCASSPWVGDRTMAFFGQGTRLTVV.

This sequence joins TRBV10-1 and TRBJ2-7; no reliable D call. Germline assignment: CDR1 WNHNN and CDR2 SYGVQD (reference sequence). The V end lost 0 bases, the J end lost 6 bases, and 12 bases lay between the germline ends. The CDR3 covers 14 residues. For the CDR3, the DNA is TGCGCCAGCAGTGAGTCGAGGCACCAGCTCGAGCAGTACTTC. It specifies CASSESRHQLEQYF.

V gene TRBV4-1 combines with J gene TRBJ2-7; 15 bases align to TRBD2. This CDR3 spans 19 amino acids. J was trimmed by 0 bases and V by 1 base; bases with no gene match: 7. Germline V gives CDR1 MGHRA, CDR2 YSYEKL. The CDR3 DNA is TGCGCCAGCAGCCAAGGTGGCGGGACTAGCGGGAGGAGCTCCTACGAGCAGTACTTC. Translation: CASSQGGGTSGRSSYEQYF.

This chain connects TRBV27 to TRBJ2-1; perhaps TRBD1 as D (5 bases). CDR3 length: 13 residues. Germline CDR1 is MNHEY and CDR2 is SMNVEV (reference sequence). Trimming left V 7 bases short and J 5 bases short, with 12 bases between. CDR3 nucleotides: TGTGCCAGCACCCTGGGGCAGAACAATGAGCAGTTCTTC. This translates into CASTLGQNNEQFF.